These 6 T cell receptor beta chains share one sample of origin, sequenced in a study of OX40 agonist ivuxolimab in advanced cancers. Clones were read by immunoSEQ multiplex PCR, and TCRdb kept only the in-frame ones, dropping some. The sample lists tens of thousands of clones; approximately 90% were seen once. The sequencing here drew on CD4+ or CD8+ T cells sorted from blood, taken in a trial of the OX40 agonist ivuxolimab. These receptors came from an adult with an advanced solid tumor such as melanoma, head and neck, liver or kidney cancer.

The chain links TRBV27 to TRBJ2-2; D is unresolved. CDR1 MNHEY and CDR2 SMNVEV come from the germline V gene (reference sequence). The germline V and J ends were trimmed by 3 bases and 2 bases, with 10 bases remaining between them. The CDR3 extends over 15 amino acids. The CDR3 region is CASSLVAGNTGELFF. The DNA of the CDR3 is TGTGCCAGCAGTTTGGTGGCAGGAAACACCGGGGAGCTGTTTTTT.

V gene TRBV28 combines with J gene TRBJ1-2; 8 bases align to TRBD1. V dropped 6 bases and J dropped 4; count of bases not matched to a gene: 4. This CDR3 region has 13 residues. From germline, CDR1 is MDHEN and CDR2 SYDVKM. The CDR3 sequence is CASRTGTGYGYTF. For the CDR3, the DNA is TGTGCCAGCAGGACCGGGACAGGCTATGGCTACACCTTC.

The chain employs TRBV4-1 and TRBJ1-5, with D unresolved. The CDR3 contains 16 residues. Germline V lookup: CDR1 MGHRA, CDR2 YSYEKL. V lost 3 bases and J lost 0, with 12 bases in between. The CDR3: CASSHPPGHSNQPQHF. In nucleotides, the CDR3 is TGCGCCAGCAGCCACCCCCCAGGTCATAGCAATCAGCCCCAGCATTTT.

The chain joins TRBV7-9 to TRBJ1-3, with unresolved D. This CDR3 is 15 amino acids long. With 1 base removed from V and 4 bases from J, the gap between germline ends came to 11 bases. Germline assignment: CDR1 SEHNR and CDR2 FQNEAQ (reference sequence). CDR3 sequence reads: CASSLGPNLGNTIYF. The CDR3 DNA is TGTGCCAGCAGCTTAGGGCCTAACCTAGGAAACACCATATATTTT.

CDR3 protein: CAWLHGRGGPGEQYF. Here the CDR3 DNA reads TGTGCCTGGCTCCACGGCCGGGGGGGGCCGGGGGAGCAGTACTTC. This chain uses TRBV30 with TRBJ2-7; 8 nucleotides line up with TRBD2. CDR1 is GTSNPN and CDR2 is SVGIG in the germline V gene (reference sequence). V shed 5 bases and J 7 bases; nucleotides not matched to a gene: 16. The length of the CDR3 is 15 residues.

The CDR3: CASSLGLTGEDTQYF. The CDR3 nucleotides read TGCGCCAGCAGCTTGGGCCTGACAGGGGAAGATACGCAGTATTTT. The genes are TRBV5-1 and TRBJ2-3, with 8 bases identical to TRBD1. Germline values: CDR1 SGHRS, CDR2 YFSETQ. V shed 0 bases, J shed 5 bases, and the junction held 5 bases outside the gene matches. The CDR3 sequence is 15 residues long.